A selection of T cell receptor beta chains follows, all from one sample in a study of T cells in Graves' hyperthyroidism and ophthalmopathy. TCRdb called the multiplex PCR reads again in MiXCR, with one record for every CDR3 protein. The sample contains 500,000 to 750,000 distinct CDR3 sequences, approximately 14% of which appear only once. Sequenced sample: blood. The source is a woman aged 25 to 39 with Graves' hyperthyroidism. CDR3s include the opening cysteine and the closing phenylalanine or tryptophan. The D gene is left open where the match is weak. Size values are once, few and many counts, or a class for expanded clones, and some rows have none.

length	D	V	J	size	CDR3	DNA
14	.	TRBV5-1	TRBJ2-3	.	CASSPSSSTDTQYF	TGCGCCAGCAGCCCTAGCTCTAGCACAGATACGCAGTATTTT
14	.	TRBV10-1	TRBJ2-7	.	CASSAHWGTAEQYF	TGCGCCAGCAGTGCCCACTGGGGGACGGCCGAGCAGTACTTC
14	.	TRBV5-1	TRBJ2-2	few	CASSIDLNTGELFF	TGCGCCAGCAGCATAGATTTAAACACCGGGGAGCTGTTTTTT
15	TRBD2	TRBV7-2	TRBJ2-7	many	CASSLGGTSYNEQYF	TGTGCCAGCAGCTTAGGGGGGACTAGCTACAACGAGCAGTACTTC
13	.	TRBV18	TRBJ2-5	many	CASSQNSQETQYF	TGTGCCAGCTCACAAAACAGCCAAGAGACCCAGTACTTC
14	.	TRBV5-1	TRBJ1-2	.	CASSLNRADYGYTF	TGCGCCAGCAGCTTGAACAGGGCGGACTATGGCTACACCTTC
19	TRBD1	TRBV30	TRBJ2-6	few	CAWSSPIGQATTGANVLTF	TGTGCCTGGAGCTCCCCGATCGGACAGGCGACTACTGGGGCCAACGTCCTGACTTTC
14	.	TRBV7-2	TRBJ2-7	many	CASSLSPTDYEQYF	TGTGCCAGCAGCTTATCCCCAACCGACTACGAGCAGTACTTC
14	.	TRBV29-1	TRBJ2-7	.	CSARVSSRGYEQYF	TGCAGTGCTAGAGTTTCCTCCCGGGGCTACGAGCAGTACTTC
13	TRBD2	TRBV20-1	TRBJ2-2	.	CSVGRQDTGELFF	TGCAGTGTCGGGAGGCAGGACACCGGGGAGCTGTTTTTT
21	TRBD2	TRBV9	TRBJ2-1	.	CASSEEGLGLAGRSSYNEQFF	TGTGCCAGCAGCGAGGAGGGCCTGGGACTAGCGGGAAGAAGCTCCTACAATGAGCAGTTCTTC
13	.	TRBV19	TRBJ2-3	.	CASSIQREYTQYF	TGTGCCAGTAGTATCCAGAGAGAATATACGCAGTATTTT
17	TRBD2	TRBV20-1	TRBJ2-1	many	CSARDRTSGSLYNEQFF	TGCAGTGCTAGAGATAGGACTAGCGGGAGTCTCTACAATGAGCAGTTCTTC
16	TRBD1	TRBV12-3/TRBV12-4	TRBJ2-2	many	CASSLGQGVWTGELFF	TGTGCCAGCAGTTTGGGTCAGGGGGTGTGGACCGGGGAGCTGTTTTTT
13	TRBD1	TRBV7-9	TRBJ2-7	few	CAGTGTGHYEQYF	TGTGCCGGGACCGGGACAGGGCACTACGAGCAGTACTTC
14	.	TRBV5-1	TRBJ1-1	few	CASSVGPANTEAFF	TGCGCCAGCAGCGTAGGACCGGCGAACACTGAAGCTTTCTTT
13	.	TRBV28	TRBJ2-5	many	CASSSPSTETQYF	TGTGCCAGCAGTTCACCCTCCACAGAGACCCAGTACTTC
14	.	TRBV7-9	TRBJ2-1	many	CASSPEWGSNEQFF	TGTGCCAGCAGCCCTGAGTGGGGGTCCAATGAGCAGTTCTTC
17	TRBD2	TRBV12-3/TRBV12-4	TRBJ2-1	.	CASSSRIAGGPYNEQFF	TGTGCCAGCAGTTCCCGAATAGCGGGAGGACCCTACAATGAGCAGTTCTTC
13	.	TRBV5-1	TRBJ2-7	many	CASGDANSYEQYF	TGCGCCAGCGGGGACGCTAACTCCTACGAGCAGTACTTC
14	.	TRBV7-3	TRBJ2-3	.	CASSSSGPSDTQYF	TGTGCCAGCAGTTCCAGCGGGCCCTCGGATACGCAGTATTTT
14	TRBD1	TRBV12-3/TRBV12-4	TRBJ2-7	many	CASSLEQGGNEQYF	TGTGCCAGCAGTTTAGAACAGGGGGGCAACGAGCAGTACTTC